The rows below give T cell receptor beta chains drawn from one sample of a study of blood T cells in healthy people across ages. In TCRdb, the 5' RACE reads were re-called with MiXCR into one record per CDR3 protein. The sample lists 1.5 million to 2 million distinct CDR3 sequences; 28% were seen once. The sequencing sample was made of blood. The receptors were sampled from a woman younger than 45 in good health. Both conserved end residues are part of each CDR3. Each record gives: D gene, J gene, clone size, V gene, CDR3 DNA, CDR3 protein. A D gene is named only where the DNA matches it firmly. Clone size appears in some rows only: once, few, many, or a class for an expanded clone.

>NA|TRBJ1-5|few|TRBV9
TGTGCCAGCAGCGTCGGCTACAGTGGCAATCAGCCCCAGCATTTT
CASSVGYSGNQPQHF
>NA|TRBJ2-3|few|TRBV14
TGTGCCAGCAGCCATACAGATACCGGGGCAGATACGCAGTATTTT
CASSHTDTGADTQYF
>NA|TRBJ1-1|NA|TRBV7-2
TGTGCCAGCAGCAAGCTTTTCACTGAAGCTTTCTTT
CASSKLFTEAFF
>NA|TRBJ1-1|NA|TRBV28
TGTGCCAGCGGGGCCCCGGTAACTGAAGCTTTCTTT
CASGAPVTEAFF
>NA|TRBJ2-1|NA|TRBV20-1
TGCAGTGCTGCCCCATGGGGCAGGGGAATTGAGCAGTTCTTC
CSAAPWGRGIEQFF
>NA|TRBJ2-7|NA|TRBV3-1
TGTGCCAGCAGCCAAGGGAAAGACTGGGCAGTTAACGAGCAGTACTTC
CASSQGKDWAVNEQYF
>TRBD1|TRBJ1-2|few|TRBV20-1
TGCAGTGCTAGAGTAACAGGGGACCCGTATGGCTACACCTTC
CSARVTGDPYGYTF
>NA|TRBJ1-4|NA|TRBV5-1
TGCGCCAGCAAGTCGGATGCAACTAATGAAAAACTGTTTTTT
CASKSDATNEKLFF
>NA|TRBJ2-3|NA|TRBV19
TGTGCCAGCGGGTCCCTAGGAGATACGCAGTATTTT
CASGSLGDTQYF
>TRBD2|TRBJ2-1|few|TRBV12-3/TRBV12-4
TGTGCCAGCAGCTTGACCGCAGCGGGAGGGGGGGGTGAGCAGTTCTTC
CASSLTAAGGGGEQFF
>NA|TRBJ2-7|NA|TRBV2
TGTGCCAGCATGATGTATCCCTCGGGCGAGCAGTACTTC
CASMMYPSGEQYF
>NA|TRBJ1-6|NA|TRBV6-6
TGTGCCAGCAGACAGGGCACGCTTGATTCACCCCTCCACTTT
CASRQGTLDSPLHF
>TRBD1|TRBJ2-1|NA|TRBV29-1
TGCAGCGTCGTCTTTGGACAGGGGATAGGAAGCGAGCAGTTCTTC
CSVVFGQGIGSEQFF
>NA|TRBJ2-7|few|TRBV3-1
TGTGCCAGCAGCCAAGCAGGGGCCAACGGCGAGCAGTACTTC
CASSQAGANGEQYF
>TRBD1|TRBJ1-1|NA|TRBV12-3/TRBV12-4
TGTGCCAGCAGGCTCGGACAGGTCACTGAAGCTTTCTTT
CASRLGQVTEAFF
>NA|TRBJ2-5|few|TRBV20-1
TGCAGTGCTGCAAAGGGGACACAACAAGAGACCCAGTACTTC
CSAAKGTQQETQYF
>TRBD2|TRBJ2-7|NA|TRBV7-2
TGTGCCAGCAGCGACGGGGGGAGGGTCGAGCAGTACTTC
CASSDGGRVEQYF
>TRBD1|TRBJ2-6|NA|TRBV18
TGTGCCAGCCAGGGGGATGGGGCCAACGTCCTGACTTTC
CASQGDGANVLTF
>NA|TRBJ2-5|few|TRBV14
TGTGCCAGCAGCCAAGGACAGCGAAAAGAGACCCAGTACTTC
CASSQGQRKETQYF
>NA|TRBJ1-4|NA|TRBV7-9
TGTGCCAGCAGTGCCGGGAGGGAAAATGAAAAACTGTTTTTT
CASSAGRENEKLFF
>TRBD2|TRBJ2-2|NA|TRBV12-3/TRBV12-4
TGTGCCAGCACTCTAGCGGGGGGGACCGGGGAGCTGTTTTTT
CASTLAGGTGELFF
>NA|TRBJ2-3|NA|TRBV5-4
TGTGCCAGCAGCTTTGCGGGCACTGGGGATACGCAGTATTTT
CASSFAGTGDTQYF
>NA|TRBJ2-5|NA|TRBV12-3/TRBV12-4
TGTGCCAGCAGCCTGGCATCCGGGCTTAGGGGGACCCAGTACTTC
CASSLASGLRGTQYF
>NA|TRBJ2-1|many|TRBV7-7
TGTGCCAGCAGCTCTTTAAGTTCGAATGAGCAGTTCTTC
CASSSLSSNEQFF
>NA|TRBJ1-1|many|TRBV3-1
TGTGCCAGCAGCATGGGCGTAGGGACTGAAGCTTTCTTT
CASSMGVGTEAFF
>NA|TRBJ1-2|NA|TRBV6-5
TGTGCCAGCAGTTCAATGACCGCGAACTATGGCTACACCTTC
CASSSMTANYGYTF
>NA|TRBJ1-2|NA|TRBV6-2/TRBV6-3
TGTGCCAGCAGTTACGGCGGGGGAACGAACTATGGCTACACCTTC
CASSYGGGTNYGYTF
>NA|TRBJ1-5|NA|TRBV5-5
TGTGCCAGCAGCCTCGACGGCCAAGAGACCCAGCATTTT
CASSLDGQETQHF
>TRBD1|TRBJ1-4|NA|TRBV28
TGTGCCAGCAGGACAGGGATGGAAAAACTGTTTTTT
CASRTGMEKLFF
>NA|TRBJ2-5|few|TRBV7-8
TGTGCCAGCAGCTTATTCGGGACGCGAGAGACCCAGTACTTC
CASSLFGTRETQYF
>NA|TRBJ2-7|few|TRBV5-1
TGCGCCAGCTCCACCGCCGGGACCGGTACCTACGAGCAGTACTTC
CASSTAGTGTYEQYF
>NA|TRBJ2-7|many|TRBV21-1
TGTGCCAGCAGGCCATGCTCCTACGAGCAGTACTTC
CASRPCSYEQYF
>NA|TRBJ2-3|NA|TRBV29-1
TGCAGCGGTGAGGATTGGGGCACGCAGTATTTT
CSGEDWGTQYF
>TRBD1|TRBJ1-1|NA|TRBV27
TGTGCCAGCAGTTTAGCCCCCGGGACAGGGGCGCCGGGGACTGAAGCTTTCTTT
CASSLAPGTGAPGTEAFF
>NA|TRBJ2-3|NA|TRBV12-3/TRBV12-4
TGTGCCAACGCGCCGGGTGGTGGGAGCACAGATACGCAGTATTTT
CANAPGGGSTDTQYF
>TRBD2|TRBJ2-7|NA|TRBV5-1
TGCGCCAGCAGCCTGGATTCGGGACTAGCAAGCTACAATGAGCAGTACTTC
CASSLDSGLASYNEQYF
>TRBD1|TRBJ2-7|many|TRBV2
TGTGCCAGCAGGCTAGGACAGGTTCGATCCTACGAGCAGTACTTC
CASRLGQVRSYEQYF
>NA|TRBJ2-1|NA|TRBV6-1
TGTGCCAGCAGCCCCAATCTCAGGGGACCGAGCTCCTACAATGAGCAGTTCTTC
CASSPNLRGPSSYNEQFF
>NA|TRBJ1-5|once|TRBV6-1
TGTGCCAGCACGAAGGACAACGGCAATCAGCCCCAGCATTTT
CASTKDNGNQPQHF
>TRBD1|TRBJ2-7|NA|TRBV5-1
TGCGCCAGCAGCTTGGGCGGGACAGGGGGTCCCGAGCAGTACTTC
CASSLGGTGGPEQYF
>NA|TRBJ1-5|few|TRBV2
TGTGCCAGCAACTGGGAGAATCAGCCCCAGCATTTT
CASNWENQPQHF
>TRBD1|TRBJ1-2|few|TRBV20-1
TGCAGTGCTTCACAGGGGAGTTACGGCTACACCTTC
CSASQGSYGYTF
>TRBD1|TRBJ2-1|NA|TRBV7-2
TGTGCCAGCAGCTTAGTGGGATCCGACAGGGCAGGGACCCAGTTCTTC
CASSLVGSDRAGTQFF
>NA|TRBJ2-7|once|TRBV2
TGTGCCAGCAGCAAAAGGCCCTCGGCGACATCCGACTACGAGCAGTACTTC
CASSKRPSATSDYEQYF
>NA|TRBJ2-7|NA|TRBV20-1
TGCAGTGCTAGAGACTCCATCAGGGCCTACGAGCAGTACTTC
CSARDSIRAYEQYF
>NA|TRBJ2-3|NA|TRBV7-2
TGTGCCAGCACCCTCGAACTAGGTCCAGATACGCAGTATTTT
CASTLELGPDTQYF
>NA|TRBJ2-1|NA|TRBV3-1
TGTGCCAGCAGCCAAGGGCCCTATCGTCAGGAGCAGTTCTTC
CASSQGPYRQEQFF
>TRBD1|TRBJ1-2|NA|TRBV7-9
TGTGCCAGCAGCTTATATGGGACAGGGGATGGCTACACCTTC
CASSLYGTGDGYTF
>TRBD2|TRBJ2-3|few|TRBV20-1
TGCAGTGCGCCTACTAGCGGGAGTCTGACAGATACGCAGTATTTT
CSAPTSGSLTDTQYF
>NA|TRBJ2-5|few|TRBV4-2
TGTGCCAGCAGCGAGACGGAGGCGGAGACCCAGTACTTC
CASSETEAETQYF
>NA|TRBJ1-2|few|TRBV27
TGTGCCAGCAGCCGCAGGGGCGGTAATGGCTACACCTTC
CASSRRGGNGYTF